This is a list of T cell receptor beta chains from one sample in a study of molecular identifiers for immune sequencing clone quantification. TCRdb re-analysed the PCR reads in MiXCR, keeping a single row per CDR3 protein. The repertoire consists of about 40,000 distinct CDR3 sequences, with about a quarter occurring once and the leading ten covering around 0.89%. The sequencing input was naive CD8+ T cells from blood, with Jurkat cell RNA spiked in. Receptors were obtained from a human donor in good health. Some libraries in this study had Jurkat cell RNA spiked in. Each CDR3 is given with its conserved first and last residue. Fields, in order: D gene, clone size, V gene, J gene, CDR3 DNA, CDR3 protein. D genes are given only for firm matches. Only some rows state a clone size, as once, few, many or a class for expanded clones.

>NA|many|TRBV6-2/TRBV6-3|TRBJ2-1
TGTGCCAGCAGTTACCCCAACAATGAGCAGTTCTTC
CASSYPNNEQFF
>TRBD2|NA|TRBV6-5|TRBJ2-7
TGCGCCAGCGTGGATAGCGGGAGTCACGAGCAGTACTTC
CASVDSGSHEQYF
>NA|many|TRBV5-3|TRBJ1-1
TGTGCCAGAAGCCCCGGGACCGTTAACACTGAAGCTTTCTTT
CARSPGTVNTEAFF
>NA|NA|TRBV9|TRBJ2-1
TGTGCCAGCAGCGTAGCCGGGATCGGAAATGAGCAGTTCTTC
CASSVAGIGNEQFF
>NA|many|TRBV30|TRBJ1-5
TGTGCCTGGAGTCCCGCCACCAAGGGTCAGCCCCAGCATTTT
CAWSPATKGQPQHF
>NA|NA|TRBV11-2|TRBJ2-1
TGTGCCAGCAGCTTAGATGAGGAGCTAGGCTCCTACAATGAGCAGTTCTTC
CASSLDEELGSYNEQFF
>NA|many|TRBV7-6|TRBJ2-7
TGTGCCAGCAGCTCAGGGGCTGCGTACGAGCAGTACTTC
CASSSGAAYEQYF
>TRBD1|few|TRBV5-1|TRBJ2-2
TGCGCCAGCAGCTTGGATAGGGACAGGGTTCCCGGGGAGCTGTTTTTT
CASSLDRDRVPGELFF
>NA|NA|TRBV27|TRBJ1-1
TGTGCCAGCAGTTTATTAGGGTCCCACACTGAAGCTTTCTTT
CASSLLGSHTEAFF
>NA|many|TRBV27|TRBJ1-6
TGTGCCAGCAGTCTACAGGGTAATTCACCCCTCCACTTT
CASSLQGNSPLHF
>TRBD2|NA|TRBV12-3/TRBV12-4|TRBJ2-3
TGTGCCAGCAGTGCCGGGGGGGCGGATACGCAGTATTTT
CASSAGGADTQYF
>TRBD1|NA|TRBV15|TRBJ2-7
TGTGCCACCAGCAGTTCGACAGGGGGGAGTATATACGAGCAGTACTTC
CATSSSTGGSIYEQYF
>NA|many|TRBV13|TRBJ2-7
TGTGCCAGCAGCTTAAACGACGGGTACGAGCAGTACTTC
CASSLNDGYEQYF
>TRBD2|NA|TRBV12-3/TRBV12-4|TRBJ2-1
TGTGCCAGCAGAGGGGTAGCGGGAGGGCCGGGGTCCTACAATGAGCAGTTCTTC
CASRGVAGGPGSYNEQFF
>NA|many|TRBV27|TRBJ1-2
TGTGCCAGCAGTTTGTGGCAGGGCTCTAACTATGGCTACACCTTC
CASSLWQGSNYGYTF